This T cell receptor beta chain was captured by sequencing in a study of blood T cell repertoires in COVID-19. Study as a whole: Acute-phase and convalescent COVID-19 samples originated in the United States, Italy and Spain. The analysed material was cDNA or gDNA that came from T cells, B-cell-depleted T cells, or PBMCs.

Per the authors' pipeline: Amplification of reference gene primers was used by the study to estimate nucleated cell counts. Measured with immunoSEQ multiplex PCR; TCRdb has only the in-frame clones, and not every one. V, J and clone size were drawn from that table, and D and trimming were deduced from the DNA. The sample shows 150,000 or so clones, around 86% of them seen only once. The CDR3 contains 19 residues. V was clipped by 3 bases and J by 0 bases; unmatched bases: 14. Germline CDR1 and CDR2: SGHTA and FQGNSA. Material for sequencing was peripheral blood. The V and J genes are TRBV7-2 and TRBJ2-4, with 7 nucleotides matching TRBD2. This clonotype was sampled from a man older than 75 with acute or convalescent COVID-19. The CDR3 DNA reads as TGTGCCAGCAGCTTGGTTGGTGGGGGGGGTTTCGAAGCCAAAAACATTCAGTACTTC. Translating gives CASSLVGGGGFEAKNIQYF.